This T cell receptor (beta chain) was observed in a study of cytomegalovirus exposure and HLA in healthy donors. Broader study findings: The study recorded 150 to 200 TCR beta chains that were cytomegalovirus-associated.

Here immunoSEQ multiplex PCR was the method, and the copy in TCRdb shows in-frame clones only, minus some. Of approximately 170,000 clones in the sample, about 90% were seen once. The CDR3 totals 15 residues. V shed 0 bases and J shed 1 base, with 9 bases lying between them. In germline, CDR1 is SGHRS, CDR2 YFSETQ. For this clone: Its specificity is unknown.

This clonotype was sampled from a woman aged 18-29 years in good health and CMV-seropositive. V gene TRBV5-1 combines with J gene TRBJ2-3, with a possible D match to TRBD2 (6 bases). Source material: PBMCs. The CDR3 here is CASSLAGERTDTQYF. The CDR3 region has the DNA TGCGCCAGCAGCTTGGCGGGAGAACGCACAGATACGCAGTATTTT.